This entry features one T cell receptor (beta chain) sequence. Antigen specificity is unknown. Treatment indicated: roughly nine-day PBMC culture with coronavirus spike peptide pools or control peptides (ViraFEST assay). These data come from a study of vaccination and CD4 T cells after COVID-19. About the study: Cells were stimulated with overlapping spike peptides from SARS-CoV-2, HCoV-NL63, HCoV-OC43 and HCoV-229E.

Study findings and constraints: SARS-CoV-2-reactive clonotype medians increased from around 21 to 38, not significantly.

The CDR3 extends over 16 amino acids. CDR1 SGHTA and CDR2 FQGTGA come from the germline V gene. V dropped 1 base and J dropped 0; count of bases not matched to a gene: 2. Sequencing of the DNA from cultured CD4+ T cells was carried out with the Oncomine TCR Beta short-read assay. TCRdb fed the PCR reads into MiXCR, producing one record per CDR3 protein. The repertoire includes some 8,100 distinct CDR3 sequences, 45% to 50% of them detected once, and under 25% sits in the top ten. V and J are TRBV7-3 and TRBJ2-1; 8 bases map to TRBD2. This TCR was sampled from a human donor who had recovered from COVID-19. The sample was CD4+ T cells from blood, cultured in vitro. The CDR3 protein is CASSLRAGVSYNEQFF. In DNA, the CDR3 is TGTGCCAGCAGCTTAAGAGCGGGGGTCTCCTACAATGAGCAGTTCTTC.